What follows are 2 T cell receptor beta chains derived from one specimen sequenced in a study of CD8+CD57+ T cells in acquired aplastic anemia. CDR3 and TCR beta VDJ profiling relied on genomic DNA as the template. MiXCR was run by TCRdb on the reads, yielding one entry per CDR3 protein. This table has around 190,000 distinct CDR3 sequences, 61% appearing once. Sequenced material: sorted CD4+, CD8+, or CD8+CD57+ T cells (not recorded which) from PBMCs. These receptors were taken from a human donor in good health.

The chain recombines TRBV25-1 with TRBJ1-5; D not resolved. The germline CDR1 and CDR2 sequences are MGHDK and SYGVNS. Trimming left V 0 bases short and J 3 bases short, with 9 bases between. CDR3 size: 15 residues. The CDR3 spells CASSEYAEFNQPQHF. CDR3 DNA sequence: TGTGCCAGCAGTGAATATGCTGAGTTCAATCAGCCCCAGCATTTT. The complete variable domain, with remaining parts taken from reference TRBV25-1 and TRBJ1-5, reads EADIYQTPRYLVIGTGKKITLECSQTMGHDKMYWYQQDPGMELHLIHYSYGVNSTEKGDLSSESTVSRIRTEHFPLTLESARPSHTSQYLCASSEYAEFNQPQHFGDGTRLSIL.

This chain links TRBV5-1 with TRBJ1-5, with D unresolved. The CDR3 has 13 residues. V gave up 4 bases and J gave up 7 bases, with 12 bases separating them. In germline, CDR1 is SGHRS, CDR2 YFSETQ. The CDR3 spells CASSPEGWQPQHF. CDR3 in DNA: TGCGCCAGCAGCCCCGAGGGATGGCAGCCCCAGCATTTT.